These 5 T cell receptor beta chains share one sample of origin, sequenced in a study of cytomegalovirus exposure and HLA in healthy donors. Researchers ran the PCR with 60 Vbeta and 13 Jbeta primers. Clones were read by immunoSEQ multiplex PCR, and TCRdb kept only the in-frame ones, dropping some. The sample shows 85,000 to 100,000 clones, roughly three quarters of them seen only once. Sequences were obtained from PBMCs. All receptors come from a woman in her fifties or sixties in good health and CMV-seronegative.

This sequence joins TRBV5-4 and TRBJ1-2; TRBD1 aligns across 8 bases. V shed 4 bases and J 6 bases; nucleotides not matched to a gene: 2. The CDR3 consists of 12 residues. CDR1 is SGHNT and CDR2 is YYREEE in the germline V gene (reference sequence). The CDR3 reads CASSGQGDGYTF. CDR3 DNA: TGTGCCAGCAGCGGACAGGGAGATGGCTACACCTTC.

This chain uses TRBV5-1 with TRBJ1-5; possibly TRBD1 for D (5 bases). The germline gives CDR1 SGHRS, CDR2 YFSETQ. The CDR3 length is 13 residues. Trimming pared 2 bases from V and 9 bases from J, leaving 12 bases between. The DNA of the CDR3 is TGCGCCAGCAGCTTTTCAGGGTCACCGCCCCAGCATTTT. It translates to CASSFSGSPPQHF.

J is TRBJ2-7 and V is TRBV5-4; 7 positions agree with TRBD2. The CDR3 length is 14 residues. The J segment lost 0 bases and the V segment lost 0 bases, leaving 0 bases of the junction unmatched. CDR1 is SGHNT and CDR2 is YYREEE in the germline V gene (reference sequence). The CDR3 is CASSLGGSSYEQYF. The CDR3 DNA follows: TGTGCCAGCAGCTTGGGCGGGAGCTCCTACGAGCAGTACTTC.

This clone was observed a handful of times. The chain is built from TRBV13 and TRBJ1-1, with unresolved D. This CDR3 is 11 amino acids long. Germline V gives CDR1 PRHDT, CDR2 FYEKMQ (reference sequence). Trimming took off 3 bases at V and 7 bases at J, with 6 bases between the two ends. The CDR3 loop reads CASSFRSEAFF. CDR3 nucleotide sequence: TGTGCCAGCAGCTTCCGCAGTGAAGCTTTCTTT.

The rearrangement links TRBV7-8 to TRBJ2-1; a weak D match, TRBD2 (6 bases). The CDR3 totals 15 residues. Germline CDR1 is SGHVS and CDR2 is FQNEAQ. Trimming pared 5 bases from V and 2 bases from J, leaving 13 bases between. CDR3 coding DNA: TGTGCCAGCAGCCCCCGGGACTTCACCTACAATGAGCAGTTCTTC. Translation gives CASSPRDFTYNEQFF.